This T cell receptor beta chain stems from a study of CD8+ T cells in alopecia areata. RNA was extracted and reverse transcribed into cDNA as the sequencing template. Assay: immunoSEQ multiplex PCR; the TCRdb copy retains only in-frame clones and omits some. Of around 250,000 clones listed, less than 80% are singletons. Concerning this clone itself: Distinct nucleotide sequences in the sample also encode this CDR3.

V lost 4 bases to trimming and J lost 1 base, with 8 bases between them. Germline V gene data show CDR1 as SQVTM and CDR2 as ANQGSEA. This CDR3 is built from 12 residues. This chain joins TRBV29-1 and TRBJ2-7, with a possible D match to TRBD1 (5 bases). The source was CD4+ T cells sorted from blood, collected at week 0. The TCR was taken from a human donor with alopecia areata. The chain's CDR3 is CSVATASYEQYF. The CDR3 bases are TGCAGCGTTGCGACAGCTTCCTACGAGCAGTACTTC.